This T cell receptor (beta chain) was recorded in a study of T cell clusters in autoimmune cytopenias. CDR3 length: 12 amino acids. Germline V gene data show CDR1 as SEHNR and CDR2 as FQNEAQ (reference sequence). Multiplex touch-down PCR amplified TRB using TRB-A and TRB-B pools in one tube. TCRdb reprocessed the multiplex PCR reads and reports one entry per CDR3 protein, with no DNA. The table lists almost 15,000 distinct CDR3 sequences. This clonotype is identified as medium-sized (0.01 to 0.1%) from frequency. Its target is not known. Points from the study as a whole: Functional roles of the in silico T cell clusters still await experimental validation. TRB repertoire shifts in secondary cytopenia and chronic lymphocytic leukemia mostly reflected lymphoma, not autoimmunity.

TRB was amplified from roughly 250 ng of peripheral blood genomic DNA per sample. This clonotype originated in a human donor with an autoimmune cytopenia or autoimmune hepatitis (not recorded which). V and J are TRBV7-9 and TRBJ2-1. Sequenced sample: peripheral blood. The CDR3 protein is CASSLSGNEQFF.